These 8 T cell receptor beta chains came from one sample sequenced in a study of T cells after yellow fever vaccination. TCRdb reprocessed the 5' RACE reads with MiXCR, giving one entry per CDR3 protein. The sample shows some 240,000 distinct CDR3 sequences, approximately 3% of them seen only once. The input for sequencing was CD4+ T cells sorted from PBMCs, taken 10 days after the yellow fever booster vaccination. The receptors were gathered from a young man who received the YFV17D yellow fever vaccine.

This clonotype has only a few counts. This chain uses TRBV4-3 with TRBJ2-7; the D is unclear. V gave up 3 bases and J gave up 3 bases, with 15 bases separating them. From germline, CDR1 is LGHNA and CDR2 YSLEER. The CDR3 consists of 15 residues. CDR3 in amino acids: CASSQASTSYYEQYF. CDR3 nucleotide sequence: TGCGCCAGCAGCCAGGCCAGCACCTCCTACTACGAGCAGTACTTC.

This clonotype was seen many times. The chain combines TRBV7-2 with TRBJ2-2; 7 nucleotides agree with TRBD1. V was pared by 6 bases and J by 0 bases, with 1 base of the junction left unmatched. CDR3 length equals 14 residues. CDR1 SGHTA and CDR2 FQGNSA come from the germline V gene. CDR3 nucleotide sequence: TGTGCCAGCAGAGACAGGGCGAACACCGGGGAGCTGTTTTTT. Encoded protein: CASRDRANTGELFF. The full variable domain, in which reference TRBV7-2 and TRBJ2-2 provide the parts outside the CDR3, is GAGVSQSPSNKVTEKGKDVELRCDPISGHTALYWYRQSLGQGLEFLIYFQGNSAPDKSGLPSDRFSAERTGGSVSTLTIQRTQQEDSAVYLCASRDRANTGELFFGEGSRLTVL.

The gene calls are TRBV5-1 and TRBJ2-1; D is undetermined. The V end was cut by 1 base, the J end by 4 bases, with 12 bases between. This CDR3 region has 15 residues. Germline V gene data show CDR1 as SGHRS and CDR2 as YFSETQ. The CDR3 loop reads CASSLYANPYNEQFF. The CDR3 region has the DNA TGCGCCAGCAGCTTGTACGCGAACCCTTACAATGAGCAGTTCTTC.

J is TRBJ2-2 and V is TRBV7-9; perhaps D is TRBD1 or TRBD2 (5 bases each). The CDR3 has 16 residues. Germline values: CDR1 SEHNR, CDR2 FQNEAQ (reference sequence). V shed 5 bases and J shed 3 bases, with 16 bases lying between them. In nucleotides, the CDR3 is TGTGCCAGCAGCGCCCGAAGACGGGACGACACCGGGGAGCTGTTTTTT. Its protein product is CASSARRRDDTGELFF.

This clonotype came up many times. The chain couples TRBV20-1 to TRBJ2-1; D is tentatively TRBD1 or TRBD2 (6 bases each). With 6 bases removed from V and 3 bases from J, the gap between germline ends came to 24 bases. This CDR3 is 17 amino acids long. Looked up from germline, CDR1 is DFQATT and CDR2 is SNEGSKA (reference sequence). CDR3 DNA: TGCAGTGCCCACCGACTCATGCCGGGGGCGTTCTACAATGAGCAGTTCTTC. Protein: CSAHRLMPGAFYNEQFF.

The CDR3, as DNA: TGTGCCAGCAGCCGAGGACAGGGCTACGAGCAGTACGTC. It translates to CASSRGQGYEQYV. The chain has TRBV12-3 or TRBV12-4 and TRBJ2-7, with 8 bases that match TRBD1. The CDR3 length is 13 residues. The V gene end was trimmed by 6 bases and the J gene end by 3 bases; junction bases not matched to a gene: 4.

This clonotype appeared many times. CDR3 protein: CASSPTSEGETQYF. The CDR3 coding sequence is TGTGCCAGCAGCCCCACTAGTGAGGGCGAGACCCAGTACTTC. This chain connects TRBV7-3 to TRBJ2-5; D perhaps matches TRBD2 (5 bases). The germline CDR1 and CDR2 sequences are SGHTA and FQGTGA. The CDR3 is made up of 14 amino acids. Trimming pared 5 bases from V and 5 bases from J, leaving 15 bases between.

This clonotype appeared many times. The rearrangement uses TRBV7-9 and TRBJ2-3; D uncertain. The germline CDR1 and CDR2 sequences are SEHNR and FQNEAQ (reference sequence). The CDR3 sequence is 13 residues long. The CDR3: CVSAETSTDTQYF. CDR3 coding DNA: TGTGTCTCGGCCGAGACTAGCACAGATACGCAGTATTTT.